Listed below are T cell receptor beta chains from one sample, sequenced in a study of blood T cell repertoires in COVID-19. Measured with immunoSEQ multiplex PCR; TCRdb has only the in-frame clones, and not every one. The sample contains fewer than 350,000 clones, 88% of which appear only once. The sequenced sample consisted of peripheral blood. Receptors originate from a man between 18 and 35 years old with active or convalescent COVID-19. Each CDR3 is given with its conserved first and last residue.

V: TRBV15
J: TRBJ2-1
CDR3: CATSRDPGGLSEQFF

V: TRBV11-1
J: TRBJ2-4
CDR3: CASSFLWGDGDIQYF

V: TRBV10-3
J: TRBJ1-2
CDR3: CAISEEVHPRYTF

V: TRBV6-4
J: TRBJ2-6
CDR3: CASSDSTSGGASGANVLTF

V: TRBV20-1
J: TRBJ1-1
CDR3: CSDRGPEAFF

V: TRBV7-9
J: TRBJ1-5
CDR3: CASSNSGGGLSQPQHF

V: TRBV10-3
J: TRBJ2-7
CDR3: CAISESRGGLPYEQYF

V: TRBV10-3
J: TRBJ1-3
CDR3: CAISEVGVANTIYF

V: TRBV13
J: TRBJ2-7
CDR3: CASSTGQEGEQYF

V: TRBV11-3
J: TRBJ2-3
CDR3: CASSPGGGDTQYF

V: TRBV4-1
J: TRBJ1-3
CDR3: CASSQVGAGNTIYF

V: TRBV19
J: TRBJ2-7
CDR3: CASSIGGSYEQYF

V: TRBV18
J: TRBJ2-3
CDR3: CASSLDGGPPDTQYF